This TCR beta chain was observed in a study of cytomegalovirus exposure and HLA in healthy donors (dated by TCRdb to about 2017). Regarding the study in general: According to an earlier analysis of 587 of the donors, 150 million to 200 million T cells yielded 90 million to 130 million unique TCR beta sequences and about 280 Gb of sequence data. An early release that covered about 600 HLA-typed donors contained approximately 300 gigabases of sequencing data and around 85 million unique TCR sequences. Among the approximately 420 genotyped donors, about 85% belonged to the genetic ancestry cluster associated with self-reported Caucasian donors. The study aimed to test whether signatures of past pathogen exposure could be identified by cataloging public T cell receptors. Using immunosequencing, the study profiled T cell repertoires from 500 to 800 subjects and related those repertoires to cytomegalovirus serostatus. A separate validation cohort of 100 to 150 different subjects was used in addition to the 666-subject first cohort. The study combined high-throughput TCR immunosequencing, statistical association of individual TCRs with disease status, and machine learning to predict cytomegalovirus infection status. A later analysis re-examined previously published TCR beta repertoires from more than 600 donors and added high-resolution HLA genotyping to investigate patterns of TCR occurrence. In the later analysis, no new phenotypic data were used to find candidate immune exposures; instead, reliance was placed on TCR beta sequences and their occurrence across donors. In an earlier analysis of 587 of the donors, high-throughput TCR beta sequencing was used to judge whether each TCR beta V gene segment behaved as functional or pseudogenic. Alongside the repertoire data, information on donor age, sex, ethnicity and CMV serostatus was compiled. A later genetic analysis used genome-wide SNP genotypes for about 60% of the 666 donors, treating that subset as a discovery cohort. Every repertoire in the discovery cohort had been generated on one and the same sequencing platform. HLA typing covered class I and class II loci at four-digit resolution. Typing coverage differed by locus: A, B, C, DRB1 and DQB1 were typed in about 629-640 donors, DQA1 in about 560, DPA1 in some 610, and DPB1 in 400 to 480. Because of strong linkage in the cohort, a handful of DR-DQ haplotypes were treated as single units for association and clustering. Across 398 genotyped donors of the cohort, an average of about 240,000 unique TCR beta nucleotide sequences per donor were sequenced, and roughly 17% of those sequences were non-productive. On the study overall, not on this receptor specifically: In both the original and validation cohorts, the classifier was reported to diagnose cytomegalovirus status with high specificity and sensitivity. The sequencing pipeline was judged likely to have produced a cluster of highly shared sequence variants as a technical artifact. Correlated functional status among segregating V segments might reflect linkage disequilibrium, but an unknown experimental factor could not be ruled out. In a later analysis, HLA-associated TCR beta chains were found to be more clonally expanded and to have lower generation probabilities than equally common non-associated chains. A further reported finding was that TCR beta sequences accurately predicted the HLA-A and HLA-B alleles for most subjects in the first cohort. A later analysis reported that several top co-occurrence clusters appeared linked to parvovirus B19, influenza, CMV and Epstein-Barr virus. In a later analysis, most CMV-associated TCR beta chains were found to appear HLA-restricted, with HLA associations seemingly driven largely by CMV exposure. A later analysis associated roughly 17,000 TCR beta sequences with specific HLA alleles at a false discovery rate of 0.05. Assigning TCR associations to individual alleles was difficult when HLA alleles, especially DR and DQ, strongly co-occurred. It was suggested by the authors that the approach could potentially be generalized to other disease states and immunological phenotypes. An earlier analysis of roughly 570 of the donors showed that most TCR beta V segments appeared in productive rearrangements either about 90% or about 30% of the time, which broadly matched IMGT annotations. A later genetic analysis reported fewer N-insertions in productive TCRs among donors in an Asian-associated ancestry cluster than the roughly 650-donor mean. CMV serostatus was the only immune exposure information available for the cohort. In vitro tests confirmed that a few of the cytomegalovirus-associated TCR beta chains recognize cytomegalovirus antigens. Because the 87-base-pair reads could not distinguish some IMGT-functional V segments, including TRBV6-2 and TRBV6-3, those segments were excluded. While some public TCRs were present in many individuals, most TCR sequences turned up only very rarely across donors. A later genetic analysis associated a missense DCLRE1C variant with V-gene and J-gene trimming of TCR beta chains, and an independent cohort replicated the association. Roughly uniform sequencing depth across donors was assumed in presence/absence analyses, although this assumption may not hold. HLA typing was unavailable for some donors at each locus, so association tests used only the typed subset. The earlier analysis of 450 to 700 of the donors excluded 15 to 20 rarely observed V segments, including chromosome 9 orphons, because counts were too low. A total of roughly 160 TCR beta chains were listed by the study as associated with cytomegalovirus. According to a later analysis, TCR association rates differed among HLA loci, with DRB1 alleles showing the most associated TCRs and HLA-C alleles showing the fewest. This cohort had only TCR beta chains sequenced, and the lack of alpha or paired-chain data limited which features could be detected.

In total, roughly 670 healthy bone marrow donors made up the cohort. At the time of sampling, all cohort members were nominally healthy, though unrecorded immune exposures were likely present. The donor was CMV seronegative and was included in the group of several hundred seronegative cohort members. A peripheral blood sample was collected from each donor, and TCR beta sequencing was performed on peripheral blood mononuclear cells. Genomic DNA was extracted from the blood cell samples with the Qiagen DNeasy Blood Extraction Kit. The method behind the library was the immunoSEQ multiplex PCR assay. The multiplex PCR relied on a mix of 60 forward primers for TCR Vbeta segments and 13 reverse primers for TCR Jbeta segments. A multiplex PCR assay on genomic DNA amplified the CDR3 region of rearranged TCR beta genes. The Illumina HiSeq System was used to sequence the amplified TCR beta libraries as 87-base-pair reads. The study's own analysis went as follows. A later analysis counted about 76 million unique TCR beta chains across the 666 repertoires, and some 11 million of these chains were shared by at least two donors. Raw reads were error-corrected and collapsed into unique sequences by a nearest-neighbor algorithm in which closely related sequences were merged to remove PCR and sequencing errors. V, D and J gene segments were assigned by aligning CDR3 sequences to IMGT reference sequences. For a sequence to be retained, at least a six-nucleotide match to both a V gene segment and a J gene segment was required. A rearrangement was called productive if the CDR3 had no stop codons and remained in frame with V and J, and every other rearrangement was called non-productive. CDR3 was defined by IMGT convention, running from the second conserved V-encoded cysteine to the conserved J-encoded phenylalanine. The earlier analysis of about 620 of the donors excluded sequences that lacked an unambiguous match to a single V gene segment. An earlier analysis of fewer than 750 of the donors classified V segments as functional when productive rearrangements were above 56.7% and as segregating when the standard deviation between donors was above 5%. A statistical classification framework was built to diagnose cytomegalovirus status from the catalog of TCR beta chain sequences. A later analysis assigned V and J genes by comparing TCR nucleotide sequences with IMGT/GENE-DB human TR gene sequences. In a later analysis, CDR3 sequences and most-parsimonious VDJ recombination scenarios were assigned using the TCRdist pipeline. In a later analysis, each TCR beta chain was defined by its CDR3 amino acid sequence together with its V-gene family, and reads without a unique V-gene family were excluded. In a later analysis, 450 to 600 highly shared, low-generation-probability nucleotide sequences were removed to address suspected cross-contamination and a sequencing artifact. In a later analysis, a clonal expansion index for each public chain was calculated from normalized within-repertoire ranks of inferred template counts. In a later analysis, generation probabilities were computed using a VDJ recombination model fitted to out-of-frame rearrangements, and the results were checked against IGoR. A later analysis scored TCR-TCR, TCR-HLA and TCR-CMV co-occurrence with hypergeometric tests, applying a repertoire-size bias correction to TCR pairs. A later analysis estimated false discovery rates by permuting HLA or CMV assignments 20 times. A later analysis grouped co-occurring TCRs with DBSCAN, adding TCRdist sequence similarity when clustering within HLA-allele-positive subsets. Co-occurrence clustering excluded repertoires with fewer than 30,000 or more than 120,000 public chains, plus five with anomalous nucleotide sharing. The clones in this table, taken by TCRdb from immuneACCESS, are in-frame only. Not every clone is retained; where verified, under half of the shortfall comes from an unresolved V gene, and the cause of the rest is unknown. For V, J and clone size, that table is used; D and trimming come from the DNA. The sample table shows 150,000 to 200,000 clones, and around nine tenths are seen once. Together, the top ten hold roughly 1.7% of the sample.

The CDR3 runs 15 amino acids, cysteine and phenylalanine included. This entry keeps only the CDR3 DNA: 45 bases, framed from base 1. About this clone: It lacks a known antigen. Qualities for individual bases were not recorded, and no much larger clone is one base off.

The TCR was taken from a woman under 30 in good health and CMV-seronegative. The source material was PBMCs. Recombination linked TRBV21-1 to TRBJ1-2. TRBV21-1 is designated a pseudogene. The nucleotide sequence reads as follows: TGTGCCAGCAGCAAAGTGAGAGGAGAGACCTATGGCTACACCTTC. It translates to CASSKVRGETYGYTF.